This TCR beta chain is from a study of blood T cell repertoires in COVID-19. Study in general: COVID-19 samples, acute and convalescent, were from the United States, Italy and Spain. Nucleic acid was either cDNA or gDNA, and it came from T cells, B-cell-depleted T cells, or PBMCs.

Methods used by the authors: Estimation of nucleated cell counts relied on the amplification of reference gene primers. Here immunoSEQ multiplex PCR was the method, and the copy in TCRdb shows in-frame clones only, minus some. The V and J calls and the clone size are those of that table, but D and trimming were determined from the DNA. The data show about 47,000 clones, less than 85% seen once. V lost 4 bases to trimming and J lost 2 bases, with 9 bases between them. Germline-derived CDR1 and CDR2 are MNHNY and SVGAGI (reference sequence). The CDR3 is 14 amino acids. The chain links TRBV6-6 to TRBJ2-1; possible D gene TRBD2, 6 bases. The specimen sequenced was peripheral blood. This clonotype was sampled from a man between 60 and 75 years old with acute or convalescent COVID-19. The DNA of the CDR3 is TGTGCCAGCAGTTTGGAGGGGACCTACAATGAGCAGTTCTTC. Amino acid sequence: CASSLEGTYNEQFF.